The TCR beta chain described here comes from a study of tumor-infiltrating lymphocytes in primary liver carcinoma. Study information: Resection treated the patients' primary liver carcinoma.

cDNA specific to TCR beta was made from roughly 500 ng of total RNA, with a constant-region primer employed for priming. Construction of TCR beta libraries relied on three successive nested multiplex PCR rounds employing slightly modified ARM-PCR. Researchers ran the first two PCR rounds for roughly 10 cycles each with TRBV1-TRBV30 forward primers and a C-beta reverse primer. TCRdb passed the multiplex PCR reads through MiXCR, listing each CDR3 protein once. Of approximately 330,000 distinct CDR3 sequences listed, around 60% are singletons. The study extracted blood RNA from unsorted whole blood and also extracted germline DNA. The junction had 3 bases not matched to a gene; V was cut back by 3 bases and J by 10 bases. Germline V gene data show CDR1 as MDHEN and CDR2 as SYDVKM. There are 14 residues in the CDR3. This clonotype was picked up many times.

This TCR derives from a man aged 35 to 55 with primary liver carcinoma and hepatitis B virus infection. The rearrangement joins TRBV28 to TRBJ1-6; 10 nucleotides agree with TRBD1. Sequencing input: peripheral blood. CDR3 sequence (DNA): TGTGCCAGCAGTTTGGGACAGGGGAACTCACCCCTCCACTTT. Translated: CASSLGQGNSPLHF.